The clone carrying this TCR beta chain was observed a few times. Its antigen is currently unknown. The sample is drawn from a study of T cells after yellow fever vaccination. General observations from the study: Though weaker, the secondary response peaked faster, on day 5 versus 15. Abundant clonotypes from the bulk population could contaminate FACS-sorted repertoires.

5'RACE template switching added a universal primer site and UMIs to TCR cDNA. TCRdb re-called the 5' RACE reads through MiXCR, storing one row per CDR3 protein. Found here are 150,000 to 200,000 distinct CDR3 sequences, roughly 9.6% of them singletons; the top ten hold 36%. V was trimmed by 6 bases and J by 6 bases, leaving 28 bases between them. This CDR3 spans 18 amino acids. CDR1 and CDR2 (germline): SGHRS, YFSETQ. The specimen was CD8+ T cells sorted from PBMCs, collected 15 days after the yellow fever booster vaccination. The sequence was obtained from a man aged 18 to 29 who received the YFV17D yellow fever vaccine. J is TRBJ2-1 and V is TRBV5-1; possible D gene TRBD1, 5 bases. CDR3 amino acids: CASNRLALGHVGGNEQFF. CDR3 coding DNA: TGCGCCAGCAACCGGCTGGCTCTGGGGCACGTCGGTGGCAATGAGCAGTTCTTC.